The sequence of this T cell receptor (beta chain) was determined in a study of T cell responses to AZD1222 COVID-19 vaccine (dated by TCRdb to the early 2020s). Notes on the research overall: TCR sequencing covered over 230 trial participants: 200 to 210 given two doses of AZD1222 and 26 given two doses of MenACWY control vaccine. Trial participants were enrolled by age into subgroups of 18-55, 56-69 and 70-plus years, and around 150, 29 and 61 TCR-sequenced participants, respectively, were included in these subgroups. Overall study outcomes, separate from this receptor: Because no samples from the day 14 peak response were available, repertoires could be characterized only after the peak T cell response. Most participants were white British and females outnumbered males, and the authors suggested that clonal diversity may have been underestimated. The vaccine-associated CD4 TCRs covered the entire spike protein, and the dominant responses fell in regions 160-218 and 743-854. After two AZD1222 doses, both the breadth and the depth of spike-specific TCRs were significantly higher than at day 0 and than in MenACWY recipients. Nearly half of unique spike-specific TCRs reportedly recognized epitopes outside regions mutated in the B.1.351 and B.1.1.7 variants. In the small 56-69-year group, the increase in depth fell short of significance, most likely because of low power. Conclusions about previously exposed vaccinees were limited because only six or seven AZD1222 recipients were SARS-CoV-2 seropositive at baseline.

The CDR3 regions of human TCRbeta chains were analyzed by immunosequencing. The authors' analysis ran thus. TCRs in the repertoires were matched against a reference library of SARS-CoV-2-specific TCRs that had been generated with the MIRA antigen-specificity platform. Breadth meant the fraction of unique TCRs that were SARS-CoV-2-associated, whereas depth meant the fraction of total T cells that were SARS-CoV-2-associated. Each spike-specific TCR was assigned to its reactive spike region and to a CD4 or CD8 class using the MIRA data. Log10-transformed breadth and depth values were compared by one-way ANOVA with Sidak's multiple comparisons tests. TCRdb limited this immuneACCESS table to in-frame rearrangements with V and J called. A share of clones is missing; checked studies link under half to unresolved V genes, and the rest is unexplained. The V and J calls and clone size come from that table; D and trimming were worked out from the DNA. The sample table holds about 99,000 clones, of which 90% to 95% were seen once. Jointly, the top ten make up around 8% of the sample.

Concerning this clone itself: It lacks a known antigen. No base-level quality is on record; no much larger clone is a single base apart.

The CDR3 sequence holds 13 residues, the cysteine and phenylalanine included. Only CDR3 DNA is held: 39 bases, read in frame from base 1. Germline trimming amounts to 6 bases on V and 6 bases on J, with 4 as the count of junction bases outside the gene matches. The time point label for this specimen denotes: about 28 days (+/-7) after the second vaccine dose. AZD1222 recipients given second doses at about 4 weeks or at about 12 weeks were pooled, since spike-specific TCR depth and breadth were not found to differ between the two schedules. The vaccinee samples were drawn from two UK trials, COV001 and COV002, one of which was a single-blind randomized controlled phase 2/3 trial testing AZD1222 (ChAdOx1 nCoV-19) in healthy adults. For TCRbeta chain sequencing, PBMC samples were collected from trial participants at day 0 and at day 28 after the second dose.

Recombination connected TRBV12-3 or TRBV12-4 to TRBJ2-1, with 8 junctional bases fitting TRBD2. The receptor's source is an adult who received the AZD1222 COVID-19 vaccine. The sequences come from peripheral blood, collected 28 days after the second AZD1222 dose. The DNA sequence reads TGTGCCAGCAGGACCGCGGGGGGCAATGAGCAGTTCTTC. Its coded protein is CASRTAGGNEQFF.